Included here is one T cell receptor (beta chain) sequence, with context. The CDR3 contains 11 residues. V gave up 0 bases and J gave up 8 bases, with 7 bases separating them. Germline V gene sequence: CDR1 DFQATT, CDR2 SNEGSKA (reference sequence). The data were taken from a study of graft-versus-host responses after intestinal transplantation. Turning to the study itself: Transplant types were multivisceral, liver-intestinal, or isolated intestinal.

The assay was immunoSEQ multiplex PCR, and TCRdb's table has in-frame clones only and misses some. The sample contains 35,000 to 45,000 clones, about 94% of which appear only once. This chain uses TRBV20-1 with TRBJ1-2; no reliable D call. Material: PBMCs, obtained 16 days after intestinal transplant. The source of this sequence is a human patient who received an intestinal transplant, so some T cells may come from the graft donor. The CDR3 coding sequence is TGCAGTGCTAGAGATTTGGTGGGCTACACCTTC. It is translated as CSARDLVGYTF.